A selection of T cell receptor beta chains follows, all from one sample in a study of blood T cell repertoires in COVID-19. Some clones are missing from TCRdb's copy, which holds only in-frame ones; the method was immunoSEQ multiplex PCR. The sample contains 83,000 or so clones, approximately 77% of which appear only once. Specimen: peripheral blood. The receptor set was obtained from a woman older than 75 with acute or convalescent COVID-19. Each CDR3 is given with its conserved first and last residue. The D gene is left open where the match is weak. Clone size is not always given. Where it is, it says once, few, many or a class for expanded clones.

CASSTPQGGRFQPQHF	TGTGCCAGTAGTACCCCCCAGGGTGGGCGATTTCAGCCCCAGCATTTT	-	-	TRBV19	TRBJ1-5
CATGQGGGHTEAFF	TGTGCCACCGGACAGGGAGGGGGCCACACTGAAGCTTTCTTT	TRBD1	-	TRBV10-3	TRBJ1-1
CASSIAPGTEAFF	TGTGCCAGTAGTATAGCCCCCGGGACTGAAGCTTTCTTT	-	once	TRBV19	TRBJ1-1
CASSHRGRRYEQYF	TGTGCCAGCAGCCATCGAGGGAGACGCTACGAGCAGTACTTC	-	-	TRBV3-1/TRBV3-2	TRBJ2-7
CAGTLNTEAFF	TGTGCCGGTACATTGAACACTGAAGCTTTCTTT	-	few	TRBV2	TRBJ1-1
CASSPRPTSGTKDTQYF	TGTGCCAGCAGCCCCCGACCGACTAGCGGTACAAAGGATACGCAGTATTTT	TRBD2	-	TRBV7-3	TRBJ2-3
CATSAMGTSGRGGEQFF	TGTGCCACCAGTGCAATGGGGACTAGCGGGAGGGGAGGTGAGCAGTTCTTC	TRBD2	-	TRBV24-1	TRBJ2-1
CASSERDYGYTF	TGTGCCAGCAGTGAGCGGGACTATGGCTACACCTTC	-	-	TRBV2	TRBJ1-2
CASSLGGQEADTQYF	TGTGCCAGCAGCTTAGGCGGACAAGAAGCAGATACGCAGTATTTT	-	-	TRBV7-3	TRBJ2-3
CASSEFRDSNTEAFF	TGTGCCAGCAGTGAATTCCGGGACAGCAACACTGAAGCTTTCTTT	TRBD1	-	TRBV6-1	TRBJ1-1
CASSRRGGISGANVLTF	TGTGCCAGCAGCCGGAGGGGGGGGATCTCTGGGGCCAACGTCCTGACTTTC	-	once	TRBV28	TRBJ2-6
CASSLDRVNEQFF	TGTGCCAGCAGTTTAGACAGGGTGAATGAGCAGTTCTTC	-	-	TRBV12-3/TRBV12-4	TRBJ2-1
CATSDPVRVGSNEQFF	TGTGCCACCAGTGATCCCGTCAGGGTAGGAAGCAATGAGCAGTTCTTC	-	-	TRBV24-1	TRBJ2-1
CASSEGAGFNQPQHF	TGTGCCAGCAGTGAAGGCGCAGGATTCAATCAGCCCCAGCATTTT	-	-	TRBV2	TRBJ1-5
CATSDPGQGMTDTQYF	TGTGCCACCAGTGACCCGGGACAGGGGATGACAGATACGCAGTATTTT	TRBD1	-	TRBV24-1	TRBJ2-3
CASHRGTGGPEAFF	TGTGCCAGCCATCGTGGGACAGGGGGCCCTGAAGCTTTCTTT	TRBD1	-	TRBV6-5	TRBJ1-1
CASGTTRQETQYF	TGTGCTAGTGGTACGACAAGGCAAGAGACCCAGTACTTC	-	-	TRBV12-5	TRBJ2-5
CASSFHRSYQPQHF	TGTGCCAGCAGCTTTCACAGATCTTATCAGCCCCAGCATTTT	-	few	TRBV7-8	TRBJ1-5
CASSEIHRGRDTQYF	TGCGCCAGCAGTGAGATCCACAGGGGGCGAGATACGCAGTATTTT	TRBD1	-	TRBV10-2	TRBJ2-3
CASSSPYGGADEQFF	TGTGCCAGCAGCTCTCCATACGGGGGGGCCGATGAGCAGTTCTTC	TRBD2	-	TRBV7-2	TRBJ2-1
CASSPSSGGEQYF	TGTGCCAGCAGTCCATCTAGCGGAGGTGAGCAGTACTTC	TRBD2	few	TRBV6-1	TRBJ2-7
CASSYNLAGGYSGANVLTF	TGTGCCAGCAGTTACAACCTAGCGGGGGGCTACTCTGGGGCCAACGTCCTGACTTTC	TRBD2	-	TRBV6-2/TRBV6-3	TRBJ2-6
CASSEAQGAGNYGYTF	TGTGCCAGCAGTGAAGCTCAGGGGGCGGGAAACTATGGCTACACCTTC	TRBD1	-	TRBV2	TRBJ1-2